This TCR beta chain was recorded in a study of response to subunit inactivated influenza vaccine. A single record per CDR3 protein comes from TCRdb applying MiXCR to the RT-PCR reads. The repertoire holds roughly 620,000 distinct CDR3 sequences, with roughly 10% as singletons. The sample holds a few counts of this clonotype. This sample also belongs to another study, concerning T cells expressing NK-cell markers. As that report states: The authors made TCR beta cDNA libraries by 5'RACE template switching. This switching added a universal primer site and UMIs.

The sample was PBMCs from blood, taken on the day of vaccination. The origin of this receptor is a man aged 45 to 65 who received an inactivated influenza vaccine.

CDR3 sequence: CASSDHLVASNQPQHF. The CDR3 DNA is TGTGCCAGCAGTGATCATCTCGTCGCTAGCAATCAGCCCCAGCATTTT. This chain links TRBV6-1 with TRBJ1-5, with no clear D. The V end lost 3 bases, the J end lost 0 bases, and 12 bases lay between the germline ends. The CDR3 runs to 16 residues. CDR1 MNHNS and CDR2 SASEGT come from the germline V gene.